This TCR beta chain was profiled in a study of shared clonotypes between healthy human individuals. Whole-study findings and limits: What limited the represented genetic and exposure-history diversity was the small number of donors.

Sorted-subset replicate PCR reactions contained 200 to 250 ng DNA, corresponding to tens of thousands of T cell genomes. Per the original methods: Filtering differed for immunoSEQ, which gave only junction sequences without quality scores. Assay: immunoSEQ multiplex PCR; the TCRdb copy retains only in-frame clones and omits some. The V and J calls and clone size were taken over from that table, and D and trimming were inferred from the DNA. Of 1 million to 1.2 million clones in the sample, approximately 80% were seen once. The count of this clone is one. Its antigen is unidentified. This CDR3 contains 12 residues. V gave up 5 bases and J gave up 11 bases; unmatched junction bases: 4. Germline lookup yields CDR1 SEHNR and CDR2 FQNEAQ (reference sequence).

This chain uses TRBV7-9 with TRBJ1-4; TRBD1 agrees at 8 bases. Input material: memory CD4+ T cells from PBMCs. Sample subset: CD45RA-negative fraction. This TCR was sampled from a young man in good health. Some clones in this sample may be carry-over from other donors' samples. CDR3 sequence reads: CASSLGQGKLFF. CDR3 nucleotide sequence: TGTGCCAGCAGCCTAGGACAGGGTAAACTGTTTTTT.